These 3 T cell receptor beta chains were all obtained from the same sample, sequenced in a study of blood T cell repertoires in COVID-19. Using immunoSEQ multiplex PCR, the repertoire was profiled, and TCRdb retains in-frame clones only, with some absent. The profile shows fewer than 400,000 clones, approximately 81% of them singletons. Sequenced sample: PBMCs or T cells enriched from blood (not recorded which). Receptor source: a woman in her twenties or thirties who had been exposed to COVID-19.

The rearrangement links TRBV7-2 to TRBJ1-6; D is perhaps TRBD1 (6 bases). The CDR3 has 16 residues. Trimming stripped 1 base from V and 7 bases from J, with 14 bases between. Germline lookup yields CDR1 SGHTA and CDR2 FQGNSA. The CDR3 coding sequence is TGTGCCAGCAGCTTAGAGACAGGTTATGGAAATTCACCCCTCCACTTT. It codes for CASSLETGYGNSPLHF. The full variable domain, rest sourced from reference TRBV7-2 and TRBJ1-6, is GAGVSQSPSNKVTEKGKDVELRCDPISGHTALYWYRQSLGQGLEFLIYFQGNSAPDKSGLPSDRFSAERTGGSVSTLTIQRTQQEDSAVYLCASSLETGYGNSPLHFGNGTRLTVT.

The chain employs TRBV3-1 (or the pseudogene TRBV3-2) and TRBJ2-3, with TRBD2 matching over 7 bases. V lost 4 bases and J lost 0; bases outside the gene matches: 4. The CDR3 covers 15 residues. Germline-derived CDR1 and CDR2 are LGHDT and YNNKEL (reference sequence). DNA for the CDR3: TGTGCCAGCAGCCGAGGACTAGAAAGCACAGATACGCAGTATTTT. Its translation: CASSRGLESTDTQYF.

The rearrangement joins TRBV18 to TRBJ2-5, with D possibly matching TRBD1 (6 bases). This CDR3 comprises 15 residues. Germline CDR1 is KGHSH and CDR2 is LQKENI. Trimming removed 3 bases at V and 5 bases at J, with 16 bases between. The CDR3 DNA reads TGTGCCAGCTCACCTAACAACAGGGCTGGTGAGACCCAGTACTTC. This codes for CASSPNNRAGETQYF.